These 6 T cell receptor beta chains share one sample of origin, sequenced in a study of shared clonotypes between healthy human individuals. Clones were read by immunoSEQ multiplex PCR, and TCRdb kept only the in-frame ones, dropping some. The top ten clones hold approximately 0.5% of a sample with over 850,000 clones, 70% to 80% of them seen once. Sequenced: memory CD4+ T cells from PBMCs. Subset meaning: CD45RA-negative fraction. Receptors originate from a man aged 18 to 29 in good health. Some clones in this sample may be carry-over from other donors' samples.

The rearrangement uses TRBV10-3 and TRBJ2-7, with 12 positions matching TRBD1. V lost 7 bases, J lost 5 bases, and 3 bases stayed unmatched. The CDR3 extends over 13 amino acids. CDR1 and CDR2 (germline): ENHRY, SYGVKD. CDR3 sequence: CAIKGTGGHEQYF. In nucleotides, the CDR3 is TGTGCCATCAAGGGGACAGGGGGCCACGAGCAGTACTTC.

The chain combines TRBV10-3 with TRBJ1-1; no clear D gene. This CDR3 spans 14 amino acids. Germline values: CDR1 ENHRY, CDR2 SYGVKD. V lost 7 bases, J lost 1 base, and 13 bases lay in between. The CDR3 bases are TGTGCCATCATGGGCCGGCAGGAGAACACTGAAGCTTTCTTT. It is translated as CAIMGRQENTEAFF.

The chain employs TRBV6-6 and TRBJ1-1; D possibly corresponds to TRBD1 (5 bases). V shed 1 base and J shed 7 bases, with 16 bases lying between them. This CDR3 region has 15 residues. CDR1 and CDR2 from the germline V gene are MNHNY and SVGAGI (reference sequence). CDR3 nucleotides: TGTGCCAGCAGTTACTTCAGGGCAGACAAAAGTGAAGCTTTCTTT. It encodes CASSYFRADKSEAFF.

A word on this clone: This likely traces to a read error, being one base from a far larger clone. The CDR3 ends on some other residue instead of the conserved phenylalanine or tryptophan, so this is likely a read error. The chain couples TRBV10-3 to TRBJ1-2; TRBD1 aligns across 9 bases. The V gene end was trimmed by 4 bases and the J gene end by 6 bases; junction bases not matched to a gene: 15. The CDR3 totals 17 residues. Germline loops: CDR1 ENHRY, CDR2 SYGVKD. The CDR3 sequence is CAISARPGQGGVHGYTL. Here the CDR3 DNA reads TGTGCCATCAGTGCTAGACCGGGACAGGGAGGGGTTCATGGCTACACCCTC.

The sample holds many counts of this clone. J is TRBJ2-1 and V is TRBV5-1; no firm D call. The V and J ends lost 2 bases and 1 base respectively, with 13 bases between them. This CDR3 is 16 amino acids long. Per germline, CDR1 SGHRS and CDR2 YFSETQ. The CDR3 DNA reads as TGCGCCAGCAGCTTCTCTCCCGGGCTATCCTACAATGAGCAGTTCTTC. This codes for CASSFSPGLSYNEQFF.

This rearrangement joins TRBV4-1 to TRBJ2-3, with 16 bases identical to TRBD2. With V trimmed by 4 bases and J by 3 bases, 13 bases remained unmatched. Germline CDR1 MGHRA, CDR2 YSYEKL. The CDR3 length is 20 residues. DNA of the CDR3: TGCGCCAGCAGCCTTACGAGGACGGGACTAGCGGGAGGGCCGACAGATACGCAGTATTTT. Protein sequence: CASSLTRTGLAGGPTDTQYF.